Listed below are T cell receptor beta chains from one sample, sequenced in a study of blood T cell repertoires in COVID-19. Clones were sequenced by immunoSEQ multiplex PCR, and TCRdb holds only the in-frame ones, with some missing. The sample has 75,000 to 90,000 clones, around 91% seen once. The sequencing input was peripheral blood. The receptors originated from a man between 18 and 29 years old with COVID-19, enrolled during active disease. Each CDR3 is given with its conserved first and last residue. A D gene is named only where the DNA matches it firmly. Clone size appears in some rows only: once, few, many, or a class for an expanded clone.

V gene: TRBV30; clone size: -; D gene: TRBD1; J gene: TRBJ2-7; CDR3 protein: CAWRRDRGLYEQYF; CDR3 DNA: TGTGCCTGGAGACGGGACAGGGGCTTATACGAGCAGTACTTC
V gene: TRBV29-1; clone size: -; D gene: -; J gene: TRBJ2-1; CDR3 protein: CSVRLSDNEQFF; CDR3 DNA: TGCAGCGTTCGACTATCGGACAATGAGCAGTTCTTC
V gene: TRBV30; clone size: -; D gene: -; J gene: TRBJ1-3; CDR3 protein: CAWKGGRNSGNTIYF; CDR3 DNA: TGTGCCTGGAAAGGAGGCAGGAACTCTGGAAACACCATATATTTT
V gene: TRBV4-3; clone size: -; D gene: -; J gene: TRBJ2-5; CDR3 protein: CASSQGAQGGEETQYF; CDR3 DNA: TGCGCCAGCAGCCAAGGTGCGCAGGGCGGGGAAGAGACCCAGTACTTC
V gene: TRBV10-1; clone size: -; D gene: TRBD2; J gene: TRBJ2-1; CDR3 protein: CASSAGTSGRLINEQFF; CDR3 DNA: TGCGCCAGCAGTGCCGGGACTAGCGGGAGGCTGATCAATGAGCAGTTCTTC
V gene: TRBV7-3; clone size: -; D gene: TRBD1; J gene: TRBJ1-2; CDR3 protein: CASSFVGTGHGYTF; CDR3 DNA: TGTGCCAGCAGCTTTGTAGGGACAGGACATGGCTACACCTTC
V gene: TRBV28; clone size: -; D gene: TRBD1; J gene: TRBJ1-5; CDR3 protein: CASSLRGDRERHSNQPQHF; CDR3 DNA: TGTGCCAGCAGTTTAAGAGGGGACAGGGAGAGGCACAGCAATCAGCCCCAGCATTTT
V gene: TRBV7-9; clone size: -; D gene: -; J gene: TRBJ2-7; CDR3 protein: CASSPLTVYEQYF; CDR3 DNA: TGTGCCAGCAGCCCGTTGACAGTATACGAGCAGTACTTC
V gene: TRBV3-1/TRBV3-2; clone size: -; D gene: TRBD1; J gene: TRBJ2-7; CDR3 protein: CASSRDRGPYEQYF; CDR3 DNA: TGTGCCAGCAGTCGGGACAGGGGACCCTACGAGCAGTACTTC
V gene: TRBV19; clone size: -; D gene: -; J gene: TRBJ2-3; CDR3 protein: CASTMGGASTDTQYF; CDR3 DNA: TGTGCCAGTACCATGGGGGGGGCGTCAACAGATACGCAGTATTTT
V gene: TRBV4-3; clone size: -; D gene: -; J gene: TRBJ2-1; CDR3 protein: CASSQDPGVPNEQFF; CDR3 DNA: TGCGCCAGCAGCCAAGATCCCGGAGTTCCAAATGAGCAGTTCTTC
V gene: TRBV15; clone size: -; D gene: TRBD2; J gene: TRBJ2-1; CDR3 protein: CATSRDRGSGAYNEQFF; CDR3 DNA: TGTGCCACCAGCAGAGATCGTGGTAGCGGGGCCTACAATGAGCAGTTCTTC
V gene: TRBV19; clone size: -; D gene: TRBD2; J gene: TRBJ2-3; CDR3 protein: CASSPGLAGADTQYF; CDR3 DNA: TGTGCCAGTTCCCCCGGACTAGCGGGAGCAGATACGCAGTATTTT
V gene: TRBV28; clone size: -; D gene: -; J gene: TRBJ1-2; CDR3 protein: CASSFGGGYGYTF; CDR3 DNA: TGTGCCAGCAGTTTCGGAGGAGGGTATGGCTACACCTTC
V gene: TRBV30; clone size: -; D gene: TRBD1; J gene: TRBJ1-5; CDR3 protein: CAWSVRRQGGQPQHF; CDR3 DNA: TGTGCCTGGAGTGTACGGCGACAGGGGGGTCAGCCCCAGCATTTT
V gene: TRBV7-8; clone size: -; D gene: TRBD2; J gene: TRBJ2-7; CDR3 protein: CASSLGLAGVYEQYF; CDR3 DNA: TGTGCCAGCAGCTTGGGCCTAGCGGGAGTTTACGAGCAGTACTTC
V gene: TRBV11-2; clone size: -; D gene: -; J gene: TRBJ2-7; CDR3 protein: CASSLTEQYF; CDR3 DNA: TGTGCCAGCAGCTTAACAGAGCAGTACTTC
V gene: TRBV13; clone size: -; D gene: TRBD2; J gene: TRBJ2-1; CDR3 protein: CASSPAGGPGRNEQFF; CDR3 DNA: TGTGCCAGCAGCCCCGCGGGGGGACCAGGTAGAAATGAGCAGTTCTTC
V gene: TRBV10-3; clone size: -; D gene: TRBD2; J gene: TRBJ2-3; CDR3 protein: CAISESLAEEGDTQYF; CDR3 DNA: TGTGCCATCAGTGAGTCTCTAGCGGAAGAGGGGGATACGCAGTATTTT
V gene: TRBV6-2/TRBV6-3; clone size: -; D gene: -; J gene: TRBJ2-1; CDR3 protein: CASSYSRPGSWNEQFF; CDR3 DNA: TGTGCCAGCAGTTACTCACGCCCCGGGAGTTGGAATGAGCAGTTCTTC
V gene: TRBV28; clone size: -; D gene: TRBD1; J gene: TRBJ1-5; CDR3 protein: CASGKAGGGQPQHF; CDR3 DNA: TGTGCCAGCGGCAAGGCAGGGGGCGGTCAGCCCCAGCATTTT
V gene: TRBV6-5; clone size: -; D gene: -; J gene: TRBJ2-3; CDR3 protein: CASRDTGSPTDTQYF; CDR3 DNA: TGTGCCAGCAGAGATACCGGGAGCCCCACAGATACGCAGTATTTT
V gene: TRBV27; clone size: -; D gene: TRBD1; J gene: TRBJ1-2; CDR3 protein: CASSPRQGPNYGYTF; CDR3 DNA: TGTGCCAGCAGTCCCCGACAGGGGCCTAACTATGGCTACACCTTC
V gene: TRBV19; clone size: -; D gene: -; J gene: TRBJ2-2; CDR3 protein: CASSPLWAQDTGELFF; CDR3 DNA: TGTGCCAGTAGCCCCCTTTGGGCCCAGGACACCGGGGAGCTGTTTTTT
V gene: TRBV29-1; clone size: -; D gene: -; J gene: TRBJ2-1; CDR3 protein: CSVEGQVSSYNEQFF; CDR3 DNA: TGCAGCGTTGAAGGGCAGGTCAGCTCCTACAATGAGCAGTTCTTC
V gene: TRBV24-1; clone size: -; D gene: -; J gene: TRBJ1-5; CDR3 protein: CATSRNSGQPQHF; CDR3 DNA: TGTGCCACCAGTCGGAACTCGGGTCAGCCCCAGCATTTT
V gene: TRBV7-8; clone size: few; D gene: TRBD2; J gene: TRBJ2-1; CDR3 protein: CASSLASGRAGEQFF; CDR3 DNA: TGTGCCAGCAGCTTAGCTAGCGGGAGAGCTGGTGAGCAGTTCTTC
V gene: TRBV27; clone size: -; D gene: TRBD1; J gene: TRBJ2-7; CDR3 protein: CASSYKQGAAYEQYF; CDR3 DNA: TGTGCCAGCAGTTATAAACAGGGGGCGGCCTACGAGCAGTACTTC
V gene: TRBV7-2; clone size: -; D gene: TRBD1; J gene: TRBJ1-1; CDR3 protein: CASSAEGAPIGAFF; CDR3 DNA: TGTGCCAGCAGCGCCGAGGGGGCGCCCATCGGGGCTTTCTTT
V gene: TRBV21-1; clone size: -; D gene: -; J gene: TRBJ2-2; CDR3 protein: CASSKAPIPRQGNGTGELFF; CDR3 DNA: TGTGCCAGCAGCAAAGCCCCTATCCCGAGACAGGGGAATGGAACCGGGGAGCTGTTTTTT
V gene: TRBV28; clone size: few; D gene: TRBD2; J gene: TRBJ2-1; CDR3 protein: CATSQGTSEIYNEQFF; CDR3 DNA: TGTGCCACCTCGCAAGGGACTAGCGAGATCTACAATGAGCAGTTCTTC
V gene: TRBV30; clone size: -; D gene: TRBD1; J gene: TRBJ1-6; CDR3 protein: CAWRQDRNSPLHF; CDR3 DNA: TGTGCCTGGAGGCAGGACAGGAATTCACCCCTCCACTTT
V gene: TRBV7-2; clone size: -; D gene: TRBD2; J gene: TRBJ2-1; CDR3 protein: CASSLGGLAGAHEQFF; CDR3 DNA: TGTGCCAGCAGCTTGGGGGGACTAGCGGGAGCTCATGAGCAGTTCTTC
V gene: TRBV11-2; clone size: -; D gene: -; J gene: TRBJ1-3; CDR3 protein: CASSLRQYGNTIYF; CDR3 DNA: TGTGCCAGCAGCTTAAGACAGTACGGAAACACCATATATTTT
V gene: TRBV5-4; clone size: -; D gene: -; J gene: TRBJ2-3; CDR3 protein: CASSLESLEKDTQYF; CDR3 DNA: TGTGCCAGCAGCTTGGAGTCCCTGGAGAAAGATACGCAGTATTTT
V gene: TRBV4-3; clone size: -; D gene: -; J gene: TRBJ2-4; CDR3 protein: CASSQSLLGRTTRHIQYF; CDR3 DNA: TGCGCCAGCAGCCAAAGTCTCCTAGGACGGACGACTAGGCACATTCAGTACTTC
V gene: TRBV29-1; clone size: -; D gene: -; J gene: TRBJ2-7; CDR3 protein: CSVLTYEQYF; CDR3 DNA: TGCAGCGTTTTAACCTACGAGCAGTACTTC
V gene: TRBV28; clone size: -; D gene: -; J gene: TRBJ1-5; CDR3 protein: CASSSPGDQPQHF; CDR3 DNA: TGTGCCAGCAGCAGCCCGGGGGATCAGCCCCAGCATTTT
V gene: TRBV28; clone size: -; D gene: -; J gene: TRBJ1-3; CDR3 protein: CASSRRLGSGNTIYF; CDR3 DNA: TGTGCCAGCAGCCGTCGACTGGGCTCTGGAAACACCATATATTTT